What follows describes a single TCR beta chain. This sample is drawn from a study of T cell responses to AZD1222 COVID-19 vaccine. The assay was immunoSEQ multiplex PCR, and TCRdb's table has in-frame clones only and misses some. Among under 130,000 clones listed, over 75% were seen once. The receptor was isolated from an adult in good health. The material was peripheral blood, obtained on day 0 of AZD1222 vaccination.

CDR3 bases: TGTGCCAGCTACAGGTACAGCGGCTCCTACAATGAGCAGTTCTTC. This encodes CASYRYSGSYNEQFF. The chain recombines TRBV18 with TRBJ2-1; TRBD1 or TRBD2 may be the D gene (5 bases each). Germline lookup yields CDR1 KGHSH and CDR2 LQKENI. The CDR3 spans 15 residues. V dropped 7 bases and J dropped 0 bases, with 13 bases sitting between them.